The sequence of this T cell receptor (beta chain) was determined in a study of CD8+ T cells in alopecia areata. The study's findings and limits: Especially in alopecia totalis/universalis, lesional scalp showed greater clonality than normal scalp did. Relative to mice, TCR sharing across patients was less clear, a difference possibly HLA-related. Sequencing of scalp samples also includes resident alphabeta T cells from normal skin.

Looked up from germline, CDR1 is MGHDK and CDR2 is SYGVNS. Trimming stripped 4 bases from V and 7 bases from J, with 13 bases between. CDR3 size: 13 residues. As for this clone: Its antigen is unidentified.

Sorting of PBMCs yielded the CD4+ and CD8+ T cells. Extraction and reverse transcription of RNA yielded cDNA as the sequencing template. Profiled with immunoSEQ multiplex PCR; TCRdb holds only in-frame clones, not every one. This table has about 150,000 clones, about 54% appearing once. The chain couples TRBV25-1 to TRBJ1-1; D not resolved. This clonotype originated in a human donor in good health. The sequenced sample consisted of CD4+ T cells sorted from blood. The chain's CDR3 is CASSARGRIEAFF. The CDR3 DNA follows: TGTGCCAGCAGTGCCCGTGGGCGGATTGAAGCTTTCTTT.